This TCR beta chain was obtained from a study of T-cell memory formation after mild COVID-19. 5'RACE with constant-segment primers yielded barcoded, UMI-tagged TCR alpha and TCR beta cDNA libraries. TCRdb processed the 5' RACE reads anew with MiXCR; each CDR3 protein has one entry. The sample records about 320,000 distinct CDR3 sequences, approximately 14% being singletons. There are 15 residues in the CDR3. V dropped 1 base and J dropped 7 bases, with 13 bases sitting between them. Germline V CDR1 and CDR2: SGHTA, FQGNSA. As to this clonotype: Its antigen remains unknown.

Study findings and constraints: The CD4+ clones that contracted clustered mainly within CM and EM, and the CD8+ clones concentrated in EMRA. Day 37-peaking second-wave clones had unconfirmed SARS-CoV-2 specificity. Cross-reactive memory appears to have joined, as suggested by some responding clones showing up in pre-infection memory.

V is TRBV7-2 and J is TRBJ1-4; the D is unclear. The sequence was collected from a man between 18 and 29 years old who had mild COVID-19 (a few samples of this study predate the infection). Cell type and time point are not known. Sequenced material: PBMCs or a T cell subset sorted from them (not recorded which). The CDR3 reads CASSLEGGRLEKLFF. The CDR3, as DNA: TGTGCCAGCAGCTTAGAAGGTGGCCGACTTGAAAAACTGTTTTTT.